This TCR beta chain was sequenced during a study of blood T cell repertoires in COVID-19 (dated by TCRdb to 2018 to 2021). Regarding the study in general: Samples from collaborators originated in the United States, Italy and Spain and spanned both the acute and convalescent phases of COVID-19. The prospective study material was composed of cDNA or gDNA derived from T cells, B-cell-depleted T cells, or PBMCs. Subjects who had been exposed to COVID-19, were actively infected with it, or had recovered from it provided the deeply sampled blood TCRbeta repertoires that made up the dataset. The repertoires were released in a freely available public database meant as a resource for research on the immune response to SARS-CoV-2. The samples were drawn from the first 160 participants of the ongoing ImmuneRACE study and from roughly 1,300 subjects provided by 6 global collaborators. Nearly every sample came with metadata listing a de-identified subject ID, COVID-19 status, age in years and sex. HLA class I and class II types, where available, came from metadata supplied by the sample provider rather than from assay-based typing. Study-level results and caveats: Clinical and demographic metadata were provided uncurated, with the amount varying by source and participant.

Points on this clone: The target of this receptor is not known. Within one base of it there is no much larger clone, and no base qualities were kept.

TCRbeta CDR3 regions were amplified from genomic DNA by means of the immunoSEQ Assay, a bias-controlled multiplex PCR. As for how the authors treated the data: Within the assay, amplification of reference gene primers was used to estimate how many nucleated cells each sample contained. To quantify the absolute abundance of each unique TCRbeta CDR3 rearrangement, sequence reads were collapsed and filtered. For each sample, productive Simpson clonality was calculated as the square root of Simpson's diversity index over productive rearrangements. Imported from immuneACCESS, the table was reduced by TCRdb to in-frame sequences with V and J called. These copies leave out some clones; in studies compared against another copy, an unresolved V gene accounts for under half, and the cause of the remainder is not known. The DNA gave D and trimming, while V, J and clone size come from that table. The sample table holds approximately 70,000 clones, of which about nine tenths were seen once. The top ten clones comprise around 6.7% of the sample.

The germline V gene (reference sequence) yields LNHDA for CDR1 and SQIVND for CDR2. The cysteine opens and the phenylalanine closes a CDR3 of 16 amino acids. The DNA shown is the 48-base CDR3, in frame from base 1. From V the trimming removes 3 bases and from J it removes 7 bases, while the gene matches leave 9 bases of the junction unaccounted for. Collaborating institutions collected whole blood in K2EDTA tubes following their own protocols. For TCRbeta analysis, collaborator samples were shipped as frozen whole blood, as isolated PBMCs, or as DNA extracted from either sample type. Sequenced material: peripheral blood. The V and J segments used are TRBV19 and TRBJ1-5, with 10 middle bases fitting TRBD1. This sequence was found in a woman in her 50s with acute or convalescent COVID-19. CDR3 sequence: CASSIFGGTGEQPQHF. In nucleotides, the sequence is TGTGCCAGTAGTATTTTTGGCGGGACAGGGGAGCAGCCCCAGCATTTT.